This T cell receptor (beta chain) was sequenced for a study of CD8 T cells in ankylosing spondylitis (dated by TCRdb to the late 2010s). Turning to the overall study: The study set out to find disease-linked TCR variants by profiling T cell receptor beta repertoires in ankylosing spondylitis patients and healthy donors. Peripheral blood was sampled, and synovial fluid was additionally collected from ankylosing spondylitis patients. The full study cohort was made up of approximately 24 ankylosing spondylitis patients and 108 healthy donors.

Sequencing relied on an Illumina HiSeq 2500. TCR beta libraries were prepared by quantitative 5'-RACE with molecular barcodes. From the authors' description of their analysis: A new computational method based on a probabilistic model of VDJ rearrangement was used to identify disease-linked TCR variants. TCRdb itself trimmed the public reads at Q25 with fastp, ran MiXCR and retained productive beta chains. Rows merge per CDR3 protein into single entries with the most common DNA and genes. In this record, the V and J calls reflect TCRdb's handling and not the investigators' own analysis. In all, the sample holds hundreds of thousands of distinct CDR3 sequences, and over 9.5% of those were seen once. The ten largest clonotypes hold almost 7% of the sample. This clonotype has just a few counts. The antigen this receptor binds is unknown. There are no base qualities to consult, and no much larger clone falls within one base.

Broader findings and caveats from the paper: Some motif variants had previously been reported in the synovial fluid and blood of reactive arthritis patients, which suggests shared mechanisms of disease initiation. In peripheral blood, the disease-linked clones were found at relatively low frequencies and had a CD8+ phenotype. Blood from ankylosing spondylitis patients appeared to be characterized by a TCR beta motif composed of 7 to 9 highly homologous amino acid variants. The disease-linked clones were reported to be significantly enriched in matched synovial fluid samples from ankylosing spondylitis patients.

This sequence originates from a male donor with ankylosing spondylitis. The sequencing sample was made of blood, either unsorted or a sorted T cell fraction (not recorded which).

For the CDR3, the sequence is CASSYGGASGQETQYF. Here is the DNA: TGTGCCAGCAGCTATGGGGGGGCTAGCGGCCAAGAGACCCAGTACTTC. The rearrangement joined TRBV7-2 to TRBJ2-5; a tentative D match to TRBD2 spans 7 bases. CDR1 and CDR2 are read off the germline V gene as SGHTA and FQGNSA. The V and J ends are trimmed by 4 bases and 1 base, leaving 16 bases between them. Taken from cysteine to phenylalanine, the CDR3 has 16 residues. Only CDR3 DNA is held: 48 bases, read in frame from base 1.